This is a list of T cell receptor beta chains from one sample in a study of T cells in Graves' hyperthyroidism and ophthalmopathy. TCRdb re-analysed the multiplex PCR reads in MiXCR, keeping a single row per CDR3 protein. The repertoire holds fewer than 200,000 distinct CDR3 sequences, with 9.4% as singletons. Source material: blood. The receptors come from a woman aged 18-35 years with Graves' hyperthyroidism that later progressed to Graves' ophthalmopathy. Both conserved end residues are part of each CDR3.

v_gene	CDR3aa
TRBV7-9	CASSLQGPNEKLFF
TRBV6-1	CASTHATNEKLFF
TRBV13	CASSPREGLDEQFF
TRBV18	CASSRTGGGYQVEAFF
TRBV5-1	CASNSGQNTEAFF
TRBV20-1	CSAQSGTDYSPLHF
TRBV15	CATSRDRGRVNNEQFF
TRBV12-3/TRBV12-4	CASSYLWDTGELFF
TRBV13	CASSFWGGRSYNEQFF
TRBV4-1	CASSRPGTGSYEQYF
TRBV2	CASRAGTGVYSNQPQHF
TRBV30	CASFRGKPGPGGGYTF
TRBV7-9	CASSPMGSGGPTNTGELFF
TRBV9	CASSVAPSSGTDTQYF
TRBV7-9	CASSFSGTEAFF
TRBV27	CASAWGGRAAKNIQYF
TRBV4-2	CASSQGADTGKLFF
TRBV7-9	CASGHEGFSYEQYF
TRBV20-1	CSARGGETQYF
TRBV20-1	CSARAPSRTLYQETQYF